Listed here are 2 T cell receptor beta chains from one sample, sequenced in a study of T cells in Graves' hyperthyroidism and ophthalmopathy. Amplified TCR beta CDR3 regions derived from RNA transcripts. The TCR CDR3 was amplified in a first-round RT-PCR using the HTBI primer set. TCRdb re-derived calls from the multiplex PCR reads in MiXCR, one entry per CDR3 protein. The sample has approximately 590,000 distinct CDR3 sequences; around 46% are singletons. Sequenced: peripheral blood or thyroid tissue (not recorded which). The receptor source for this set is a woman in her late teens or twenties with Graves' hyperthyroidism.

The chain joins TRBV10-3 to TRBJ2-2; the D gene is possibly TRBD2 (6 bases). This CDR3 has 16 residues. Germline CDR1 and CDR2: ENHRY and SYGVKD. V lost 2 bases to trimming and J lost 5 bases, with 15 bases between them. The CDR3 DNA reads as TGTGCCATCAGTGAGGTTGCGGGAAGAGGGACCGGGGAGCTGTTTTTT. Amino acid sequence: CAISEVAGRGTGELFF.

Worth noting for this clonotype: At one end the junction does not follow the germline gene, possibly because of a read error. V usage is TRBV20-1 and J usage is TRBJ1-1; 10 bases are a match to TRBD1. Germline CDR1 is DFQATT and CDR2 is SNEGSKA (reference sequence). This CDR3 has 16 residues. The CDR3 loop reads CSARGLTGGAGTETFF. The CDR3 DNA is TGCAGTGCTAGGGGCCTGACAGGGGGCGCAGGGACTGAAACTTTCTTT.